These T cell receptor beta chains were read from a single sample in a study of shared clonotypes between healthy human individuals. TCRdb keeps only in-frame clones here, not all; method: immunoSEQ multiplex PCR. The sample includes about half a million clones, around 80% of them seen just once. Sequencing was performed on PBMCs. The source is a woman between 40 and 55 years old in good health. Some clones in this sample may be carry-over from other donors' samples. The CDR3 runs from the conserved cysteine through the conserved F or W. Each record gives: V gene, D gene, J gene, CDR3 length, clone size, CDR3 protein, CDR3 DNA. A D gene is named only where the DNA matches it firmly. A row's size may be missing; if present it is once, few, many or a size class.

v_call: TRBV30; d_call: TRBD1; j_call: TRBJ1-1; cdr3_length: 12; clone_size: -; cdr3_aa: CAAQGVNTEAFF; cdr3_nt: TGTGCCGCCCAGGGGGTGAACACTGAAGCTTTCTTT
v_call: TRBV11-2; d_call: -; j_call: TRBJ2-7; cdr3_length: 13; clone_size: few; cdr3_aa: CASSLGDEREQYF; cdr3_nt: TGTGCCAGCAGCTTGGGAGATGAACGGGAGCAGTACTTC
v_call: TRBV2; d_call: -; j_call: TRBJ1-1; cdr3_length: 14; clone_size: -; cdr3_aa: CASSEDGLNTEAFF; cdr3_nt: TGTGCCAGCAGTGAAGATGGGTTGAACACTGAAGCTTTCTTT
v_call: TRBV6-5; d_call: TRBD1; j_call: TRBJ1-5; cdr3_length: 15; clone_size: -; cdr3_aa: CASSYGTGVNQPQHF; cdr3_nt: TGTGCCAGCAGTTACGGGACAGGCGTCAATCAGCCCCAGCATTTT
v_call: TRBV5-1; d_call: TRBD1; j_call: TRBJ1-1; cdr3_length: 18; clone_size: -; cdr3_aa: CASSLATGAPTINTEAFF; cdr3_nt: TGCGCCAGCAGCTTGGCAACAGGGGCCCCCACAATAAACACTGAAGCTTTCTTT
v_call: TRBV7-9; d_call: TRBD2; j_call: TRBJ2-5; cdr3_length: 14; clone_size: -; cdr3_aa: CASSARLARETQYF; cdr3_nt: TGTGCCAGCAGCGCCAGACTAGCGAGAGAGACCCAGTACTTC
v_call: TRBV19; d_call: -; j_call: TRBJ2-7; cdr3_length: 13; clone_size: -; cdr3_aa: CASSIGRSYEQYF; cdr3_nt: TGTGCCAGTAGTATCGGAAGGTCCTACGAGCAGTACTTC
v_call: TRBV28; d_call: -; j_call: TRBJ2-2; cdr3_length: 11; clone_size: many; cdr3_aa: CASSKDGELFF; cdr3_nt: TGTGCCAGCAGCAAAGACGGGGAGCTGTTTTTT
v_call: TRBV4-2; d_call: -; j_call: TRBJ1-2; cdr3_length: 15; clone_size: -; cdr3_aa: CASSQVGWGYDGYTF; cdr3_nt: TGTGCCAGCAGCCAAGTTGGGTGGGGCTATGATGGCTACACCTTC
v_call: TRBV18; d_call: -; j_call: TRBJ2-3; cdr3_length: 13; clone_size: -; cdr3_aa: CASSSLSTDTQYF; cdr3_nt: TGTGCCAGCTCAAGTCTAAGCACAGATACGCAGTATTTT
v_call: TRBV19; d_call: -; j_call: TRBJ1-1; cdr3_length: 12; clone_size: once; cdr3_aa: CASSPPEREAFF; cdr3_nt: TGTGCCAGTAGTCCCCCCGAAAGGGAAGCTTTCTTT
v_call: TRBV18; d_call: -; j_call: TRBJ1-1; cdr3_length: 15; clone_size: -; cdr3_aa: CASSPLQGRNTEAFF; cdr3_nt: TGTGCCAGCTCACCCCTACAGGGAAGGAACACTGAAGCTTTCTTT
v_call: TRBV6-1; d_call: TRBD2; j_call: TRBJ2-2; cdr3_length: 15; clone_size: -; cdr3_aa: CASKGLAGRSGELFF; cdr3_nt: TGTGCCAGCAAAGGGCTAGCGGGACGGAGCGGGGAGCTGTTTTTT
v_call: TRBV28; d_call: TRBD2; j_call: TRBJ2-3; cdr3_length: 16; clone_size: once; cdr3_aa: CASSLIAGSGTDTQYF; cdr3_nt: TGTGCCAGCAGTTTAATAGCGGGGTCCGGCACAGATACGCAGTATTTT
v_call: TRBV5-5; d_call: -; j_call: TRBJ2-7; cdr3_length: 17; clone_size: -; cdr3_aa: CASSLRPWTVTPYEQYF; cdr3_nt: TGTGCCAGCAGCTTGCGCCCCTGGACAGTCACCCCCTACGAGCAGTACTTC
v_call: TRBV11-2; d_call: TRBD2; j_call: TRBJ2-7; cdr3_length: 16; clone_size: -; cdr3_aa: CASSFRTSRGAYEQYF; cdr3_nt: TGTGCCAGCAGCTTCCGGACTAGCCGTGGAGCCTACGAGCAGTACTTC
v_call: TRBV2; d_call: TRBD2; j_call: TRBJ2-1; cdr3_length: 16; clone_size: -; cdr3_aa: CASSEVGSGRWGEQFF; cdr3_nt: TGTGCCAGCAGTGAGGTTGGTAGCGGGAGATGGGGTGAGCAGTTCTTC
v_call: TRBV7-8; d_call: TRBD1; j_call: TRBJ2-3; cdr3_length: 16; clone_size: -; cdr3_aa: CASNPRRTGSTDTQYF; cdr3_nt: TGTGCCAGCAACCCCCGAAGGACAGGGAGCACAGATACGCAGTATTTT
v_call: TRBV28; d_call: TRBD1; j_call: TRBJ2-7; cdr3_length: 15; clone_size: -; cdr3_aa: CASIRGSGTGYEQYF; cdr3_nt: TGTGCCAGCATTAGAGGATCCGGGACAGGCTACGAGCAGTACTTC
v_call: TRBV27; d_call: -; j_call: TRBJ2-3; cdr3_length: 13; clone_size: -; cdr3_aa: CASSFGTPDTQYF; cdr3_nt: TGTGCCAGCAGTTTTGGAACCCCAGATACGCAGTATTTT
v_call: TRBV5-1; d_call: TRBD1; j_call: TRBJ2-3; cdr3_length: 16; clone_size: -; cdr3_aa: CASSSPGQGDTDTQYF; cdr3_nt: TGCGCCAGCAGCTCGCCCGGACAGGGGGACACAGATACGCAGTATTTT
v_call: TRBV7-9; d_call: -; j_call: TRBJ2-7; cdr3_length: 15; clone_size: few; cdr3_aa: CASSPPFRFGYEQYF; cdr3_nt: TGTGCCAGCAGCCCGCCCTTCAGGTTCGGCTACGAGCAGTACTTC
v_call: TRBV5-1; d_call: -; j_call: TRBJ1-1; cdr3_length: 14; clone_size: -; cdr3_aa: CASSLKVWDTEAFF; cdr3_nt: TGCGCCAGCAGCTTGAAGGTGTGGGACACTGAAGCTTTCTTT
v_call: TRBV5-6; d_call: -; j_call: TRBJ1-3; cdr3_length: 15; clone_size: -; cdr3_aa: CASSQGRISGNTIYF; cdr3_nt: TGTGCCAGCAGCCAAGGGAGGATCTCTGGAAACACCATATATTTT
v_call: TRBV4-3; d_call: -; j_call: TRBJ1-3; cdr3_length: 17; clone_size: -; cdr3_aa: CASSQSYSSVSGNTIYF; cdr3_nt: TGCGCCAGCAGCCAAAGTTATAGCAGCGTCTCTGGAAACACCATATATTTT
v_call: TRBV5-1; d_call: TRBD2; j_call: TRBJ2-1; cdr3_length: 16; clone_size: -; cdr3_aa: CASSLLGTGGYNEQFF; cdr3_nt: TGCGCCAGCAGCTTGTTGGGAACGGGAGGGTACAATGAGCAGTTCTTC
v_call: TRBV2; d_call: TRBD2; j_call: TRBJ2-2; cdr3_length: 15; clone_size: -; cdr3_aa: CASRAEGGSTGELFF; cdr3_nt: TGTGCCAGCAGGGCCGAGGGAGGGAGCACCGGGGAGCTGTTTTTT
v_call: TRBV19; d_call: -; j_call: TRBJ1-2; cdr3_length: 11; clone_size: -; cdr3_aa: CASSRDYGYTF; cdr3_nt: TGTGCCAGTAGTCGAGACTATGGCTACACCTTC
v_call: TRBV11-2; d_call: -; j_call: TRBJ2-1; cdr3_length: 17; clone_size: -; cdr3_aa: CASSLGRVGGPYNEQFF; cdr3_nt: TGTGCCAGCAGCTTAGGCAGGGTGGGAGGACCATACAATGAGCAGTTCTTC
v_call: TRBV7-9; d_call: TRBD1; j_call: TRBJ1-5; cdr3_length: 14; clone_size: few; cdr3_aa: CASSPQGANQPQHF; cdr3_nt: TGTGCCAGCAGCCCACAGGGGGCGAACCAGCCCCAGCATTTT
v_call: TRBV7-8; d_call: TRBD2; j_call: TRBJ2-5; cdr3_length: 14; clone_size: -; cdr3_aa: CASSFGLAGVAQYF; cdr3_nt: TGTGCCAGCAGCTTCGGTCTAGCGGGAGTGGCCCAGTACTTC
v_call: TRBV18; d_call: TRBD1; j_call: TRBJ1-1; cdr3_length: 15; clone_size: -; cdr3_aa: CASTPGTGGFTEAFF; cdr3_nt: TGTGCCAGCACTCCCGGGACAGGGGGCTTTACTGAAGCTTTCTTT
v_call: TRBV9; d_call: TRBD1; j_call: TRBJ2-7; cdr3_length: 15; clone_size: -; cdr3_aa: CASSFWDRGPYEQYF; cdr3_nt: TGTGCCAGCAGCTTCTGGGACAGGGGGCCATACGAGCAGTACTTC
v_call: TRBV10-3; d_call: -; j_call: TRBJ2-5; cdr3_length: 13; clone_size: -; cdr3_aa: CAISEIAEETQYF; cdr3_nt: TGTGCCATCAGTGAAATAGCGGAAGAGACCCAGTACTTC
v_call: TRBV2; d_call: TRBD1; j_call: TRBJ1-1; cdr3_length: 14; clone_size: -; cdr3_aa: CASSRTGTNTEAFF; cdr3_nt: TGTGCCAGCAGTAGGACAGGGACAAACACTGAAGCTTTCTTT
v_call: TRBV28; d_call: -; j_call: TRBJ1-5; cdr3_length: 16; clone_size: once; cdr3_aa: CASSLGGGGAVQPQHF; cdr3_nt: TGTGCCAGCAGTTTGGGAGGTGGGGGCGCGGTTCAGCCCCAGCATTTT
v_call: TRBV5-1; d_call: TRBD1; j_call: TRBJ1-5; cdr3_length: 15; clone_size: -; cdr3_aa: CASSLGTGVDQPQHF; cdr3_nt: TGCGCCAGCAGCTTGGGGACAGGGGTGGATCAGCCCCAGCATTTT
v_call: TRBV11-3; d_call: TRBD2; j_call: TRBJ2-1; cdr3_length: 16; clone_size: -; cdr3_aa: CASSPSTSASRNEQFF; cdr3_nt: TGTGCCAGCAGCCCGTCAACTAGCGCCTCTCGGAATGAGCAGTTCTTC
v_call: TRBV6-1; d_call: -; j_call: TRBJ2-1; cdr3_length: 14; clone_size: once; cdr3_aa: CASSVGGVYNEQFF; cdr3_nt: TGTGCCAGCAGTGTAGGCGGAGTCTACAATGAGCAGTTCTTC
v_call: TRBV27; d_call: TRBD1; j_call: TRBJ2-7; cdr3_length: 12; clone_size: -; cdr3_aa: CASKTGGNEQYF; cdr3_nt: TGTGCCAGCAAAACAGGGGGCAACGAGCAGTACTTC